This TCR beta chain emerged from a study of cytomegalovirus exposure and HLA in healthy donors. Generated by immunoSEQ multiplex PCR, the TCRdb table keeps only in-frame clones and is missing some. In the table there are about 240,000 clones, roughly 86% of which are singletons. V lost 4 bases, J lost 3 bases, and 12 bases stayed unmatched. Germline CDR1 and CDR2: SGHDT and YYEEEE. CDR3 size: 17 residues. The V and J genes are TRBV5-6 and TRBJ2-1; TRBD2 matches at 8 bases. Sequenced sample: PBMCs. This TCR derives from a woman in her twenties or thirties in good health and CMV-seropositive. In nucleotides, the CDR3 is TGTGCCAGCAGCGCAACAGTGCGGGAGGACGTCTACAATGAGCAGTTCTTC. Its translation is CASSATVREDVYNEQFF.